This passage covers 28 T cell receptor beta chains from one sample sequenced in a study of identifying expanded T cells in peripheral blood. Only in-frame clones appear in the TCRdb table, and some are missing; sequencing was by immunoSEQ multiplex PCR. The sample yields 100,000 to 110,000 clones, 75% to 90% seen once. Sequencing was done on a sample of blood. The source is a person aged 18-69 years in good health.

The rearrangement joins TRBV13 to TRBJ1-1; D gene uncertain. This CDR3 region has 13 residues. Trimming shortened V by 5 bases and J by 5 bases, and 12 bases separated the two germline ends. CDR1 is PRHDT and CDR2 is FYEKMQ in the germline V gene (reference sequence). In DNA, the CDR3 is TGTGCCAGCAGCCCTACTACGGGGACTGAAGCTTTCTTT. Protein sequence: CASSPTTGTEAFF.

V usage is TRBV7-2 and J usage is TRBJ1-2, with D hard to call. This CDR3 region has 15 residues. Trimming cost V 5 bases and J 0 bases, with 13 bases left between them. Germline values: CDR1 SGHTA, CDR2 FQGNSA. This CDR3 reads CASSPNDGSNYGYTF. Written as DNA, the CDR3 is TGTGCCAGCAGCCCTAATGATGGCTCTAACTATGGCTACACCTTC.

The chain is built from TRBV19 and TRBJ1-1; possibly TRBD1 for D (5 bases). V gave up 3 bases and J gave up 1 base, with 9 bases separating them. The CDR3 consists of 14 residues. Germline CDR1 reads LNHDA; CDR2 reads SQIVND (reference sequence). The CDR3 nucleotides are TGTGCCAGTAGTATGCAGGGCTCGAACACTGAAGCTTTCTTT. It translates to CASSMQGSNTEAFF.

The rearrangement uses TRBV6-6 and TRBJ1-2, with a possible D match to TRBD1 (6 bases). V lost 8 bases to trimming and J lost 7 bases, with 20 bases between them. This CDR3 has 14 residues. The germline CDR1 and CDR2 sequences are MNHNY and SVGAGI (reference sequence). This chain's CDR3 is CASVDGGRSSGYTF. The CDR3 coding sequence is TGTGCCAGCGTTGACGGGGGGCGATCGTCTGGCTACACCTTC.

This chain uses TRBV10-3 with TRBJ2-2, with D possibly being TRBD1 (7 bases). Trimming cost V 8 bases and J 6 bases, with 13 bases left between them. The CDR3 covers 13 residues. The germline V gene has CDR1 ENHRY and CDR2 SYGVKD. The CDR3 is CAISDREAGELFF. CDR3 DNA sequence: TGTGCCATCTCCGACAGGGAGGCCGGGGAGCTGTTTTTT.

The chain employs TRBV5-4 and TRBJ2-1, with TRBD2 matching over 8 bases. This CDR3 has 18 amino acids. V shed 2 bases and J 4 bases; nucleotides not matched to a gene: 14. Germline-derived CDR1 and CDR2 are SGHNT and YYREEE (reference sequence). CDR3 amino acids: CASSLRGLAGRRYNEQFF. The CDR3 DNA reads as TGTGCCAGCAGCTTACGAGGTCTAGCGGGCAGGCGTTACAATGAGCAGTTCTTC.

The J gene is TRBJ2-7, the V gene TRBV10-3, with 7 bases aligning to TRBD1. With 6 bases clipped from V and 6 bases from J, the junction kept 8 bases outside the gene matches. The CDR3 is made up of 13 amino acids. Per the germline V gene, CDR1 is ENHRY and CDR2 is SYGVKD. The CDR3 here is CAIRPAGTAEQYF. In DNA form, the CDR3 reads TGTGCCATCAGGCCGGCCGGGACAGCCGAGCAGTACTTC.

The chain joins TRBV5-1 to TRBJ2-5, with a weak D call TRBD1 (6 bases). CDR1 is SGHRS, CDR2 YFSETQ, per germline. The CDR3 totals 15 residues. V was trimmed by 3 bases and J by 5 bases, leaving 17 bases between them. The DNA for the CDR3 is TGCGCCAGCAGCTCTACAACAGGGAGATTGGAGACCCAGTACTTC. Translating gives CASSSTTGRLETQYF.

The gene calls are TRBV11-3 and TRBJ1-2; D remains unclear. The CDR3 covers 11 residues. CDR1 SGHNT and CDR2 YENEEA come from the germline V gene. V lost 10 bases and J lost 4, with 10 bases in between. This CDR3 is CATKRAYGYTF. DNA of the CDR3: TGTGCCACCAAGAGAGCCTATGGCTACACCTTC. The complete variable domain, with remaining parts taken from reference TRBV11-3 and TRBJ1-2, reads EAGVVQSPRYKIIEKKQPVAFWCNPISGHNTLYWYLQNLGQGPELLIRYENEEAVDDSQLPKDRFSAERLKGVDSTLKIQPAELGDSAVYLCATKRAYGYTFGSGTRLTVV.

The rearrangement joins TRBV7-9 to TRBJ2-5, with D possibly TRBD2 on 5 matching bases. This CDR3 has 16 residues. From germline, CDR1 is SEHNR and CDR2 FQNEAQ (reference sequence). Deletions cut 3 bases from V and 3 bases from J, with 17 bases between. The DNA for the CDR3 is TGTGCCAGCAGCTTTCAGGCAGGCCGGGGAGAAGAGACCCAGTACTTC. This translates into CASSFQAGRGEETQYF.

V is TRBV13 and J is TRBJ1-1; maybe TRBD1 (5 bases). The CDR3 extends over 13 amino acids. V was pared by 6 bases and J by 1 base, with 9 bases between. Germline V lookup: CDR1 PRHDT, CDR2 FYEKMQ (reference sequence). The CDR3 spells CASRGPGNTEAFF. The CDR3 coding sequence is TGTGCCAGCAGGGGACCCGGGAACACTGAAGCTTTCTTT. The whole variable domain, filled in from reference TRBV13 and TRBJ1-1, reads AAGVIQSPRHLIKEKRETATLKCYPIPRHDTVYWYQQGPGQDPQFLISFYEKMQSDKGSIPDRFSAQQFSDYHSELNMSSLELGDSALYFCASRGPGNTEAFFGQGTRLTVV.

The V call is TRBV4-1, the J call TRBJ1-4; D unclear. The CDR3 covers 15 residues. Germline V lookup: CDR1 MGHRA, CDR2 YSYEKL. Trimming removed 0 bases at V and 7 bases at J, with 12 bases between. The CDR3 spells CASSQESLGSEKLFF. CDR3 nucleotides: TGCGCCAGCAGCCAAGAATCCTTGGGGAGTGAAAAACTGTTTTTT.

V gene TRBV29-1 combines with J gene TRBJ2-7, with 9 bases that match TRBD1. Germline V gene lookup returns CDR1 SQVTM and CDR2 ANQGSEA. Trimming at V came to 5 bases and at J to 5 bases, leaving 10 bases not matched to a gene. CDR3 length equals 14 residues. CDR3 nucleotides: TGCAGCGTTCGCCGAGGGGACAGGGTAAACGAGCAGTACTTC. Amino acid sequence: CSVRRGDRVNEQYF.

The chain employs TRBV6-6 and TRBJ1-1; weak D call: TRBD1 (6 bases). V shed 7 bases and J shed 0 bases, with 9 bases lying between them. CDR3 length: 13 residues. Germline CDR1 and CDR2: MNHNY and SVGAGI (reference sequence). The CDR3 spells CASTGEVNTEAFF. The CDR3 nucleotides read TGTGCCAGCACAGGGGAGGTGAACACTGAAGCTTTCTTT.

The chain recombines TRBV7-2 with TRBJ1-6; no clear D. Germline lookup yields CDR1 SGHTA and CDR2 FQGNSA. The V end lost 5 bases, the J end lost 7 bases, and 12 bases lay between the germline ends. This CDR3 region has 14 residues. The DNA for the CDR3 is TGTGCCAGCAGCCTAGGACCACTCAATTCACCCCTCCACTTT. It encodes CASSLGPLNSPLHF. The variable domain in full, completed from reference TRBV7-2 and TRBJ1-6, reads GAGVSQSPSNKVTEKGKDVELRCDPISGHTALYWYRQSLGQGLEFLIYFQGNSAPDKSGLPSDRFSAERTGGSVSTLTIQRTQQEDSAVYLCASSLGPLNSPLHFGNGTRLTVT.

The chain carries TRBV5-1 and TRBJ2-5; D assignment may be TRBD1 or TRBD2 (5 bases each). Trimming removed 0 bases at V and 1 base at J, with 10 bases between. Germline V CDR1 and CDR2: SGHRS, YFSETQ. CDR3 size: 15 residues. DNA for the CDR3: TGCGCCAGCAGCTTGGAGGGACGGACCCAAGAGACCCAGTACTTC. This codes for CASSLEGRTQETQYF.

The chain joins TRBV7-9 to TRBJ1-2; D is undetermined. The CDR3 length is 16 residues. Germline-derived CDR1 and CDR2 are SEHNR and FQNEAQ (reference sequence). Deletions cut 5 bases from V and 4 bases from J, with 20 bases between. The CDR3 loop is CASSHLVAGLGYGYTF. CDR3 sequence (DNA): TGTGCCAGCAGCCACCTGGTAGCAGGTCTCGGCTATGGCTACACCTTC.

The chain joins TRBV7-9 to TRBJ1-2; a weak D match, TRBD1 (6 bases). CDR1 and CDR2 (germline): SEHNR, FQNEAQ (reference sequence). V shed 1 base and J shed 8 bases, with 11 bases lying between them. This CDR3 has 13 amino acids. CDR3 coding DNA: TGTGCCAGCAGCTTAGATACAGGGACGGGCTACACCTTC. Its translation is CASSLDTGTGYTF. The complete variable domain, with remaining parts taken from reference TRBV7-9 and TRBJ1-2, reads DTGVSQNPRHKITKRGQNVTFRCDPISEHNRLYWYRQTLGQGPEFLTYFQNEAQLEKSRLLSDRFSAERPKGSFSTLEIQRTEQGDSAMYLCASSLDTGTGYTFGSGTRLTVV.

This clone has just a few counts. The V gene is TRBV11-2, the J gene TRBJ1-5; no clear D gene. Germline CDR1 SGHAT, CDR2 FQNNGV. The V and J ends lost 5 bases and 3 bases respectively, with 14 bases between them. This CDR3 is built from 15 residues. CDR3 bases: TGTGCCAGCAGCCAGACTGACCGGATCAATCAGCCCCAGCATTTT. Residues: CASSQTDRINQPQHF.

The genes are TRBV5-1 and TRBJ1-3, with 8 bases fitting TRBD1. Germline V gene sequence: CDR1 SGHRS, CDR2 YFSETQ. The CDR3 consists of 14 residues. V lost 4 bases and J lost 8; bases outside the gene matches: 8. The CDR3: CASSLGQGAYTIYF. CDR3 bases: TGCGCCAGCAGCCTCGGGCAGGGGGCATACACCATATATTTT. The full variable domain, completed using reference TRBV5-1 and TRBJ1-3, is KAGVTQTPRYLIKTRGQQVTLSCSPISGHRSVSWYQQTPGQGLQFLFEYFSETQRNKGNFPGRFSGRQFSNSRSEMNVSTLELGDSALYLCASSLGQGAYTIYFGEGSWLTVV.

The CDR3 DNA follows: TGTGCCAGCAGTGGAGGGAGGGGCAATCAGCCCCAGCATTTT. Its protein product is CASSGGRGNQPQHF. J is TRBJ1-5 and V is TRBV6-1, with D uncertain. The CDR3 contains 14 residues. Per the germline V gene, CDR1 is MNHNS and CDR2 is SASEGT. V lost 4 bases, J lost 2 bases, and 9 bases lay in between.

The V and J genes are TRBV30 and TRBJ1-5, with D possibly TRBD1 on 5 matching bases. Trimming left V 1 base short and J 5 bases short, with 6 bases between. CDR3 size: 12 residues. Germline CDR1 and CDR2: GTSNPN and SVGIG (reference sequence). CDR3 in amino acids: CAWSEGYQPQHF. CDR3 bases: TGTGCCTGGAGTGAGGGGTATCAGCCCCAGCATTTT.

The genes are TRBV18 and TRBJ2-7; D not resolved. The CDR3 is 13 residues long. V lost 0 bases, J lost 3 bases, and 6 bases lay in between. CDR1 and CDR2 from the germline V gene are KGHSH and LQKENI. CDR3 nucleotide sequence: TGTGCCAGCTCACCACCCGGGCTCTACGAGCAGTACTTC. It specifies CASSPPGLYEQYF. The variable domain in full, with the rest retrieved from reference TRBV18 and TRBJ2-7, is NAGVMQNPRHLVRRRGQEARLRCSPMKGHSHVYWYRQLPEEGLKFMVYLQKENIIDESGMPKERFSAEFPKEGPSILRIQQVVRGDSAAYFCASSPPGLYEQYFGPGTRLTVT.

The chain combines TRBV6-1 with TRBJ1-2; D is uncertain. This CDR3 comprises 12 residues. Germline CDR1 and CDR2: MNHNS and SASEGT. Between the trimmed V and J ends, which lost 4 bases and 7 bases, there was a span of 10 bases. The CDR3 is CASSGTAGGYTF. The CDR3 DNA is TGTGCCAGCAGTGGAACAGCGGGTGGCTACACCTTC.

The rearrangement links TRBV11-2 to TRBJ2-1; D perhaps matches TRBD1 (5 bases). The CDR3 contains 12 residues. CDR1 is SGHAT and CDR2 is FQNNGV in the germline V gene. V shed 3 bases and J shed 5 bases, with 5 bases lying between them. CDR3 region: CASSLDNNEQFF. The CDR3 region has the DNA TGTGCCAGCAGCTTGGACAACAATGAGCAGTTCTTC.

CDR3: CASTGGGEQYF. The CDR3 region has the DNA TGTGCCAGCACCGGGGGCGGCGAGCAGTACTTC. The chain carries TRBV25-1 and TRBJ2-7; tentatively, D is TRBD1 or TRBD2 (6 bases each). Trimming took off 7 bases at V and 6 bases at J, with 10 bases between the two ends. The CDR3 consists of 11 residues. CDR1 is MGHDK and CDR2 is SYGVNS in the germline V gene.

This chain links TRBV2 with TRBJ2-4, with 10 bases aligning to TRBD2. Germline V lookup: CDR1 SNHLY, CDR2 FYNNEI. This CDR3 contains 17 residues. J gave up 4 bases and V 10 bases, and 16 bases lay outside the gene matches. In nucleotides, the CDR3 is TGTGCCACTTCGCTCGGGGCTAGCGGGGGAGGTAAAAACATTCAGTACTTC. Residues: CATSLGASGGGKNIQYF.

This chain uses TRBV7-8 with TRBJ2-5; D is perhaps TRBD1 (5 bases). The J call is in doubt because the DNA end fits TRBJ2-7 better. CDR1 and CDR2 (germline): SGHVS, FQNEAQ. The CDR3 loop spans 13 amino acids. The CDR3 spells CASNQDTSYEQYF. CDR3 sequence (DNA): TGTGCCAGCAACCAGGACACCTCCTACGAGCAGTACTTC.